One and the same sample provided the 11 T cell receptor beta chains below, sequenced in a study of T cells in women clearing cervical HPV infection. Profiled with immunoSEQ multiplex PCR; TCRdb holds only in-frame clones, not every one. The sample spans under 50,000 clones; the ten largest clones claim more than 0.8%. The sample taken for sequencing was blood buffy coat. These receptors all come from a woman between 18 and 69 years old with a cervical HPV16 infection that either progressed to CIN3+ or cleared (not recorded which).

Comment on this clone: The missing CDR3 end, 3 residues past where the read stops, is filled in from the germline J gene. This sequence joins TRBV6-2 or TRBV6-3 and TRBJ1-1; 8 bases fit TRBD1. Germline CDR1 is MNHEY and CDR2 is SVGEGT. This CDR3 has 17 residues. J was trimmed by 1 base and V by 6 bases; bases with no gene match: 13. The sequenced CDR3 bases are TGTGCCAGCAGCCGAATGACCGGGACAGGAAGGAACACTGAA. It encodes CASSRMTGTGRNTE. The whole CDR3 reads CASSRMTGTGRNTEAFF.

Concerning this clone: From the germline J gene comes the end of the CDR3, since the read stops 3 residues before it. The chain employs TRBV6-7 and TRBJ2-2, with a tentative D call TRBD1 (5 bases). TRBV6-7 is treated as an ORF (open reading frame) with a function not yet certain. This CDR3 spans 14 amino acids. CDR3 DNA, as far as it was read: TGTGCCAGCAGTTATGGACACGCTAATGAAAAG. Translating gives CASSYGHANEK. In full, the CDR3 is CASSYGHANEKLFF.

With regard to this clone: The sequence runs out 3 residues before the end of the CDR3; the remainder is reconstructed from the germline J gene. The rearrangement uses TRBV19 and TRBJ2-1; 7 bases map to TRBD1. Germline CDR1 LNHDA, CDR2 SQIVND (reference sequence). V was pared by 3 bases and J by 5 bases, with 4 bases of the junction left unmatched. CDR3 size: 14 residues. CDR3 amino acids: CASSIQGDDNEQFF. The CDR3 bases that were read are TGTGCCAGTAGTATTCAGGGGGACGACAATGAG.

Notes on this clone: The CDR3 end falls 3 residues outside the read, so it is completed with the germline J gene. The genes are TRBV2 and TRBJ2-7, with D hard to call. CDR3 length: 10 amino acids. The V end lost 3 bases, the J end lost 6 bases, and 3 bases lay between the germline ends. The germline CDR1 and CDR2 sequences are SNHLY and FYNNEI. CDR3 amino acids: CASSDSEQYF. CDR3 bases read: TGTGCCAGCAGTGATAGCGAG.

Comments on this clone: The read gets to within 3 residues of the CDR3 end, and the germline J gene fills in the rest. The chain has TRBV10-3 and TRBJ2-7; a possible D gene is TRBD1 (6 bases). Germline V CDR1 and CDR2: ENHRY, SYGVKD. Deletions cut 10 bases from V and 4 bases from J, with 11 bases between. The CDR3 contains 11 residues. The sequenced CDR3 bases are TGTGCCACTTGGACAGCTTACGAG. It encodes CATWTAYE. The CDR3 in full is CATWTAYEQYF.

With respect to this clone: The read comes to an end 3 residues before the CDR3 does, leaving the germline J gene to fill in the end. This chain joins TRBV28 and TRBJ2-7; 10 nucleotides align to TRBD1. The J segment lost 2 bases and the V segment lost 3 bases, leaving 4 bases of the junction unmatched. Germline V gene lookup returns CDR1 MDHEN and CDR2 SYDVKM. The CDR3 spans 15 residues. The CDR3 spells CASSFPGQGTYEQYF. The DNA read from the CDR3 is TGTGCCAGCAGTTTCCCGGGACAGGGGACCTACGAG.

On this clone itself: The CDR3 end lies 3 residues beyond the end of the read and is filled in from the germline J gene. V is TRBV10-1 and J is TRBJ2-3, with TRBD1 matching 7 bases. With 6 bases clipped from V and 7 bases from J, the junction kept 7 bases outside the gene matches. The CDR3 has 13 residues. CDR1 and CDR2 (germline): WNHNN, SYGVQD (reference sequence). The sequenced CDR3 bases are TGCGCCAGCAGCACAGGGGCCAGCTATACG. Its translation: CASSTGASYT. The entire CDR3 is CASSTGASYTQYF.

Remarks on this clone: The read ends 3 residues shy of where the CDR3 ends; the end is completed using the germline J gene. The chain uses TRBV2 and TRBJ2-1; TRBD1 matches 7 bases. CDR1 is SNHLY and CDR2 is FYNNEI in the germline V gene. V shed 5 bases, J shed 3 bases, and the junction held 7 bases outside the gene matches. The CDR3 extends over 15 amino acids. The CDR3 spells CASSRTGWGYNEQFF. CDR3 DNA, as far as it was read: TGTGCCAGCAGTAGGACAGGTTGGGGCTACAATGAG. Variable domain in full (rest from reference TRBV2 and TRBJ2-1): EPEVTQTPSHQVTQMGQEVILRCVPISNHLYFYWYRQILGQKVEFLVSFYNNEISEKSEIFDDQFSVERPDGSNFTLKIRSTKLEDSAMYFCASSRTGWGYNEQFFGPGTRLTVL.

About this clone itself: The CDR3 end lies 3 residues beyond the end of the read and is filled in from the germline J gene. The V gene is TRBV19, the J gene TRBJ2-3; 8 nucleotides agree with TRBD2. The CDR3 has 16 residues. CDR1 and CDR2 from the germline V gene are LNHDA and SQIVND (reference sequence). CDR3 in amino acids: CASSMGRAGGESTQYF. The sequenced part of the CDR3 DNA is TGTGCCAGTAGTATGGGTCGGGCGGGGGGTGAAAGCACG.

For this clone: The CDR3 end is not reached by the read, which stops 3 residues before it; the germline J gene fills it in. The chain joins TRBV10-3 to TRBJ2-7, with 11 nucleotides matching TRBD1. The CDR3 is 14 residues long. V lost 7 bases and J lost 4; bases outside the gene matches: 6. Germline V CDR1 and CDR2: ENHRY, SYGVKD. The covered CDR3 bases are TGTGCCATCAAGGGACAGGGGGGGTCTTACGAG. Translation: CAIKGQGGSYE. The entire CDR3 sequence reads CAIKGQGGSYEQYF.

In regard to this clone: Read coverage stops 3 residues before the CDR3 terminus; the germline J gene supplies the remainder. The rearrangement joins TRBV12-3 or TRBV12-4 to TRBJ2-3, with 10 bases fitting TRBD2. The V gene end was trimmed by 5 bases and the J gene end by 4 bases; junction bases not matched to a gene: 6. The CDR3 consists of 15 residues. The sequenced CDR3 bases are TGTGCCAGCAGTGGGGGGACTAGCGCAGCAGATACG. Translating it yields CASSGGTSAADT. From start to end, the CDR3 is CASSGGTSAADTQYF.